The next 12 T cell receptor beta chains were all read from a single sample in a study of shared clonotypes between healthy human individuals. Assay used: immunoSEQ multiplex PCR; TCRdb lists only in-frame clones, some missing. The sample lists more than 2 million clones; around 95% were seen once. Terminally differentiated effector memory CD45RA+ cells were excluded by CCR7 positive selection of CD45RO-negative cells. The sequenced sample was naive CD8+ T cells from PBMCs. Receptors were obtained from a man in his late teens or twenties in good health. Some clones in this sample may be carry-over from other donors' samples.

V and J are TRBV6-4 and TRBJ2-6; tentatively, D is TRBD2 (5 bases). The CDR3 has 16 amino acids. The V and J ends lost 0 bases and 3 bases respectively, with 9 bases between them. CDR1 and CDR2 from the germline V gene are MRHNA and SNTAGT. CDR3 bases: TGTGCCAGCAGTGACTCAGAGGAGGTTGGGGCCAACGTCCTGACTTTC. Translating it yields CASSDSEEVGANVLTF.

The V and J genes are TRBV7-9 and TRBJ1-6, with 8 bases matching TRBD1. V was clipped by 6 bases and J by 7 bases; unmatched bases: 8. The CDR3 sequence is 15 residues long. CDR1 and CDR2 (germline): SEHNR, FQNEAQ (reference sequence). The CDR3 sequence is CASRLPTGENSPLHF. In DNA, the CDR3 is TGTGCCAGCAGACTACCGACAGGGGAGAATTCACCCCTCCACTTT.

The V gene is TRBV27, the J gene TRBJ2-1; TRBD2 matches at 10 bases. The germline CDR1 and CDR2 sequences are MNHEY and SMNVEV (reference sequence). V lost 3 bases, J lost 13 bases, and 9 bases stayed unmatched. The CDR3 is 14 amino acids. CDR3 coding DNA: TGTGCCAGCAGTTTCCTAGCGGGAGCCCTCCCCCAGTTCTTC. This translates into CASSFLAGALPQFF.

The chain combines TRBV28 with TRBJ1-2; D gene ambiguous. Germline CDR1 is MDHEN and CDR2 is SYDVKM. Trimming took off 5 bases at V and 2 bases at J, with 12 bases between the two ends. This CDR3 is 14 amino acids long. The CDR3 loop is CASSPAPGNYGYTF. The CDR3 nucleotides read TGTGCCAGCAGTCCCGCCCCGGGCAACTATGGCTACACCTTC.

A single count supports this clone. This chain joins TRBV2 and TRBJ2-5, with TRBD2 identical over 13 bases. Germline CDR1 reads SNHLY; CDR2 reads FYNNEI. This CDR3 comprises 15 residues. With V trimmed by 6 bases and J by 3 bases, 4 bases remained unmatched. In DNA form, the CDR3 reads TGTGCCAGCAGCCGGGGACTAGCGGGAAAAGAGACCCAGTACTTC. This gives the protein CASSRGLAGKETQYF. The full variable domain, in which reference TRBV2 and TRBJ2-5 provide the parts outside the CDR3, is EPEVTQTPSHQVTQMGQEVILRCVPISNHLYFYWYRQILGQKVEFLVSFYNNEISEKSEIFDDQFSVERPDGSNFTLKIRSTKLEDSAMYFCASSRGLAGKETQYFGPGTRLLVL.

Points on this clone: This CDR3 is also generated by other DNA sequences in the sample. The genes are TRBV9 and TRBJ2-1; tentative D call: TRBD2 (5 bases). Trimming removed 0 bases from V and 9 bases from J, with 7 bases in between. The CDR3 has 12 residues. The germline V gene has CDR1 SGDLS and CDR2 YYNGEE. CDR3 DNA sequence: TGTGCCAGCAGCGTAGGAGGAGGTGAGCAGTTCTTC. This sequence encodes CASSVGGGEQFF.

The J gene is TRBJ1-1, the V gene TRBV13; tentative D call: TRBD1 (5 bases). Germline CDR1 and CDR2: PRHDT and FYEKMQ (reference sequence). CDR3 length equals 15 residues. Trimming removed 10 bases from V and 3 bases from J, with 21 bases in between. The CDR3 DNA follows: TGTGCCACTTCGCTGGGGGACGTGAGTTACACTGAAGCTTTCTTT. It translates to CATSLGDVSYTEAFF. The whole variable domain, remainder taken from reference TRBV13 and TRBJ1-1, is AAGVIQSPRHLIKEKRETATLKCYPIPRHDTVYWYQQGPGQDPQFLISFYEKMQSDKGSIPDRFSAQQFSDYHSELNMSSLELGDSALYFCATSLGDVSYTEAFFGQGTRLTVV.

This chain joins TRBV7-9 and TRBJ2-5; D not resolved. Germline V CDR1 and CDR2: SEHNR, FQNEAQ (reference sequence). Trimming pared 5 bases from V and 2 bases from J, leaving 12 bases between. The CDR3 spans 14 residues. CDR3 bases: TGTGCCAGCAGCCCCCGTAGCTCGCAAGAGACCCAGTACTTC. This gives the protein CASSPRSSQETQYF.

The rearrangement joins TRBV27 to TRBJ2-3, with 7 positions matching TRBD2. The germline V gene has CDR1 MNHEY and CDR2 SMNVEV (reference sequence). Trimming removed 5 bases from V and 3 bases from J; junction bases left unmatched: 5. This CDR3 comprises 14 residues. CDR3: CASSISGNTDTQYF. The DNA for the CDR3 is TGTGCCAGCAGTATAAGCGGGAATACAGATACGCAGTATTTT.

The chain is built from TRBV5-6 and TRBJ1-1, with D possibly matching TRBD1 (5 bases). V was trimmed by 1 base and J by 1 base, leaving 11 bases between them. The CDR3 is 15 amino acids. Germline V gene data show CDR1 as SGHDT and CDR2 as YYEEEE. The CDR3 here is CASSLSSGWNTEAFF. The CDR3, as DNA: TGTGCCAGCAGCTTGTCGTCAGGGTGGAACACTGAAGCTTTCTTT. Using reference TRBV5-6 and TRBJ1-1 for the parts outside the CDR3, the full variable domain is DAGVTQSPTHLIKTRGQQVTLRCSPKSGHDTVSWYQQALGQGPQFIFQYYEEEERQRGNFPDRFSGHQFPNYSSELNVNALLLGDSALYLCASSLSSGWNTEAFFGQGTRLTVV.

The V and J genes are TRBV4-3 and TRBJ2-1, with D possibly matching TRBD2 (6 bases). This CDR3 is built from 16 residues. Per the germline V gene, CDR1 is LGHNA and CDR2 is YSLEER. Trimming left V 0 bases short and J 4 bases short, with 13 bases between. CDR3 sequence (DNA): TGCGCCAGCAGCCAAGATCCGTCTAGCGTTTACAATGAGCAGTTCTTC. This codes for CASSQDPSSVYNEQFF.

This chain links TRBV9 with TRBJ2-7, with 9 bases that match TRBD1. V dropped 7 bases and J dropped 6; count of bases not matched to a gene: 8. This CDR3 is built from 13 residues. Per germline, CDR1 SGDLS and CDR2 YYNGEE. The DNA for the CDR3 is TGTGCCAGCGGTCCGGGACAGGGCATCGAGCAGTACTTC. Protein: CASGPGQGIEQYF.